The next 28 T cell receptor beta chains were all read from a single sample in a study of Ad26.COV2.S vaccination and SARS-CoV-2 variants. Treatment described: around 19 received Ad26.COV2.S at low or high dose, single or two shots; 5 received placebo; per-sample allocation not given. Material that was analyzed had been drawn on day 63 after the first vaccine or placebo injection. The assay was immunoSEQ multiplex PCR, and TCRdb's table has in-frame clones only and misses some. The sample lists approximately 300,000 clones; around 84% were seen once. The specimen comprised peripheral blood, sampled in a trial of Ad26.COV2.S vaccine versus placebo. These receptors were obtained from a person between 18 and 60 years old who received the Ad26.COV2.S COVID-19 vaccine or a placebo.

CDR3 region: CASSARLSTDTQYF. As DNA, the CDR3 is TGTGCCAGCAGTGCTCGATTGAGCACAGATACGCAGTATTTT. The chain joins TRBV2 to TRBJ2-3; unclear D gene. The CDR3 is made up of 14 amino acids. V was trimmed by 4 bases and J by 0 bases, leaving 8 bases between them. Germline V gene data show CDR1 as SNHLY and CDR2 as FYNNEI.

This chain links TRBV10-3 with TRBJ2-3; 8 bases match TRBD2. This CDR3 has 13 amino acids. Germline CDR1 is ENHRY and CDR2 is SYGVKD. With 10 bases clipped from V and 2 bases from J, the junction kept 5 bases outside the gene matches. DNA of the CDR3: TGTGCCACGAGCGGGGGACTCACAGATACGCAGTATTTT. This encodes CATSGGLTDTQYF.

The CDR3 DNA is TGTGCCAGCTCACCACCGAGCGGGGAGCTGTTTTTT. It yields the protein CASSPPSGELFF. The gene calls are TRBV18 and TRBJ2-2; no definite D call. The CDR3 is made up of 12 amino acids. The germline gives CDR1 KGHSH, CDR2 LQKENI. Trimming took 0 bases from V and 7 from J, leaving 3 bases between them. Combining the CDR3 with reference TRBV18 and TRBJ2-2 gives the whole variable domain NAGVMQNPRHLVRRRGQEARLRCSPMKGHSHVYWYRQLPEEGLKFMVYLQKENIIDESGMPKERFSAEFPKEGPSILRIQQVVRGDSAAYFCASSPPSGELFFGEGSRLTVL.

Note on this clone: This CDR3 is also generated by other DNA sequences in the sample. The DNA for the CDR3 is TGTGCCAGCAGTTTTGGGGAGACCCAGTACTTC. As protein: CASSFGETQYF. V and J are TRBV12-3 or TRBV12-4 and TRBJ2-5; D remains unclear. Trimming stripped 3 bases from V and 5 bases from J, with 4 bases between. The CDR3 has 11 amino acids.

A remark on this clone: At the DNA level, this CDR3 is encoded by other sequences in the same sample as well. The gene calls are TRBV30 and TRBJ1-1; D gene uncertain. Trimming cost V 0 bases and J 2 bases, with 4 bases left between them. Germline lookup yields CDR1 GTSNPN and CDR2 SVGIG (reference sequence). The CDR3 extends over 12 amino acids. CDR3 region: CAWSVRNTEAFF. DNA for the CDR3: TGTGCCTGGAGTGTAAGAAACACTGAAGCTTTCTTT.

The chain is built from TRBV9 and TRBJ1-1; D is unresolved. The CDR3 extends over 15 amino acids. CDR1 is SGDLS and CDR2 is YYNGEE in the germline V gene. Trimming removed 4 bases from V and 8 bases from J, with 21 bases in between. This CDR3 is CASSPNGVDKKEAFF. For the CDR3, the DNA is TGTGCCAGCAGCCCAAACGGGGTAGACAAAAAAGAAGCTTTCTTT.

The gene calls are TRBV3-1 (or the pseudogene TRBV3-2) and TRBJ2-5, with D possibly TRBD1 on 6 matching bases. The germline gives CDR1 LGHDT, CDR2 YNNKEL (reference sequence). V lost 3 bases, J lost 0 bases, and 11 bases lay in between. CDR3 length: 15 residues. The CDR3 spells CASSHRDINQETQYF. For the CDR3, the DNA is TGTGCCAGCAGCCACCGGGACATCAACCAAGAGACCCAGTACTTC.

The DNA of the CDR3 is TGTGCCAGCACCAGAGGGGGGTTGGGGGGCACAGATACGCAGTATTTT. It codes for CASTRGGLGGTDTQYF. The chain couples TRBV2 to TRBJ2-3; either TRBD1 or TRBD2 may supply D (6 bases each). The V gene lost 7 bases and the J gene lost 1 base, with 18 bases spanning the gap. CDR3 length equals 16 residues. Germline V gives CDR1 SNHLY, CDR2 FYNNEI.

In the case of this clone: Different DNA sequences within this sample yield the same CDR3. The V gene is TRBV3-1 (or the pseudogene TRBV3-2), the J gene TRBJ1-3; D gene ambiguous. The germline V gene encodes CDR1 LGHDT and CDR2 YNNKEL (reference sequence). Trimming pared 2 bases from V and 4 bases from J, leaving 3 bases between. The CDR3 covers 12 residues. Here the CDR3 reads CASSQTGNTIYF. In DNA, the CDR3 is TGTGCCAGCAGCCAAACGGGAAACACCATATATTTT.

The genes are TRBV7-9 and TRBJ2-2; 8 bases agree with TRBD2. The CDR3 runs to 14 residues. Germline lookup yields CDR1 SEHNR and CDR2 FQNEAQ (reference sequence). V dropped 3 bases and J dropped 3; count of bases not matched to a gene: 0. DNA of the CDR3: TGTGCCAGCAGCTTGCGGGGGGACACCGGGGAGCTGTTTTTT. It yields the protein CASSLRGDTGELFF.

This clone was picked up one time. The chain recombines TRBV7-9 with TRBJ1-1; D gene uncertain. V lost 3 bases and J 7 bases, leaving 9 bases between the germline ends. Germline V CDR1 and CDR2: SEHNR, FQNEAQ (reference sequence). The CDR3 consists of 12 residues. The CDR3 spells CASSLGGLEAFF. CDR3 in DNA: TGTGCCAGCAGCTTGGGAGGTCTTGAAGCTTTCTTT.

The V call is TRBV18, the J call TRBJ2-5, with D unclear. CDR1 and CDR2 from the germline V gene are KGHSH and LQKENI. The ends were cut back, 0 bases at V and 6 bases at J, with 11 bases in the middle. CDR3 length: 14 amino acids. CDR3 DNA sequence: TGTGCCAGCTCACCACCGACGGGTCTGAAGACCCAGTACTTC. The encoded protein is CASSPPTGLKTQYF.

The sample holds one count of this clone. The V gene is TRBV7-6, the J gene TRBJ2-3; a weak D match, TRBD1 (5 bases). V lost 5 bases, J lost 5 bases, and 29 bases lay in between. From germline, CDR1 is SGHVS and CDR2 FNYEAQ. This CDR3 has 19 amino acids. CDR3 nucleotides: TGTGCCAGCAGCCCCCGGTGGGGCAGGCCGCCAGCCCAGAAAGATACGCAGTATTTT. Translation gives CASSPRWGRPPAQKDTQYF.

This clone has only a few counts. The chain combines TRBV5-6 with TRBJ1-3, with 7 bases that match TRBD1. V was pared by 4 bases and J by 4 bases, with 8 bases of the junction left unmatched. The length of the CDR3 is 15 residues. CDR1 and CDR2 from the germline V gene are SGHDT and YYEEEE. CDR3 coding DNA: TGTGCCAGCAGCCCGACAGGGAAAGGGGGAAACACCATATATTTT. Translating gives CASSPTGKGGNTIYF.

The chain is built from TRBV9 and TRBJ2-5, with D unclear. The CDR3 runs 16 residues. Germline V CDR1 and CDR2: SGDLS, YYNGEE. Between the trimmed V and J ends, which lost 0 bases and 5 bases, there was a span of 17 bases. The CDR3 DNA reads as TGTGCCAGCAGCGTAGGAGCTTGGCGAGCTGGCGAGACCCAGTACTTC. Its protein product is CASSVGAWRAGETQYF.

This rearrangement joins TRBV11-2 to TRBJ2-1, with 8 bases lining up with TRBD2. V was clipped by 5 bases and J by 4 bases; unmatched bases: 7. Germline values: CDR1 SGHAT, CDR2 FQNNGV. CDR3 length equals 15 residues. Here the CDR3 reads CASSPNSGVYNEQFF. CDR3 nucleotide sequence: TGTGCCAGCAGCCCAAATAGCGGGGTATACAATGAGCAGTTCTTC.

This chain connects TRBV12-3 or TRBV12-4 to TRBJ1-1; D remains ambiguous. The length of the CDR3 is 11 residues. The germline V and J ends were trimmed by 6 bases and 8 bases, with 10 bases remaining between them. CDR3 bases: TGTGCCAGCAGGGGTCGGGTGGAAGCTTTCTTT. It translates to CASRGRVEAFF.

This chain joins TRBV19 and TRBJ1-1; 7 positions match TRBD1. The CDR3 spans 14 residues. The J segment lost 4 bases and the V segment lost 6 bases, leaving 8 bases of the junction unmatched. Germline V CDR1 and CDR2: LNHDA, SQIVND (reference sequence). This CDR3 reads CASRTGIVSTEAFF. DNA for the CDR3: TGTGCCAGTAGGACAGGGATCGTTTCCACTGAAGCTTTCTTT.

The gene calls are TRBV6-5 and TRBJ2-7; TRBD2 aligns across 7 bases. Germline values: CDR1 MNHEY, CDR2 SVGAGI. There are 13 residues in the CDR3. V lost 6 bases, J lost 4 bases, and 6 bases stayed unmatched. CDR3 region: CASSAARGYEQYF. The CDR3 DNA sequence: TGTGCCAGCAGCGCGGCGCGGGGGTACGAGCAGTACTTC.

This chain connects TRBV5-5 to TRBJ1-2; TRBD1 is a possible D gene (5 bases). CDR1 and CDR2 (germline): SGHKS, YYEKEE (reference sequence). CDR3 length: 15 amino acids. Trimming took 0 bases from V and 7 from J, leaving 16 bases between them. The CDR3 nucleotides are TGTGCCAGCAGCTTGGCCGGCCGACGCGGGGGTGGCTACACCTTC. The encoded protein is CASSLAGRRGGGYTF.

This clone has just one count. The chain has TRBV7-2 and TRBJ2-2; 12 bases align to TRBD2. The germline V gene encodes CDR1 SGHTA and CDR2 FQGNSA. V trimming: 4 bases; J trimming: 4 bases; junction bases outside the gene matches: 1. The CDR3 is made up of 15 amino acids. This CDR3 reads CASSSSGGATGELFF. CDR3 sequence (DNA): TGTGCCAGCAGCTCTAGCGGGGGGGCCACCGGGGAGCTGTTTTTT.

The V and J genes are TRBV7-6 and TRBJ2-2; 11 bases fit TRBD2. In germline, CDR1 is SGHVS, CDR2 FNYEAQ. Trimming cost V 3 bases and J 5 bases; bases outside gene matches: 5. The CDR3 sequence is 16 residues long. CDR3 amino acids: CASSLIAGGRTGELFF. The CDR3, as DNA: TGTGCCAGCAGCTTGATAGCGGGGGGGCGAACCGGGGAGCTGTTTTTT.

This chain connects TRBV29-1 to TRBJ1-6; TRBD1 is a possible D gene (5 bases). The V gene's germline CDR1 is SQVTM and CDR2 ANQGSEA. This CDR3 is 13 amino acids long. The V end lost 4 bases, the J end lost 7 bases, and 11 bases lay between the germline ends. CDR3 sequence (DNA): TGCAGCGTTGCCGGGACGGAGAATTCACCCCTCCACTTT. Protein: CSVAGTENSPLHF.

In this sample, this clone turned up a few times. V is TRBV6-5 and J is TRBJ1-2; weak D call: TRBD1 (5 bases). The germline V and J ends were trimmed by 5 bases and 6 bases, with 16 bases remaining between them. CDR3 length equals 14 residues. CDR1 MNHEY and CDR2 SVGAGI come from the germline V gene. The CDR3 DNA is TGTGCCAGCAGTCGTCAGGGAGGGAGCGATGGCTACACCTTC. It translates to CASSRQGGSDGYTF.

The chain joins TRBV14 to TRBJ1-1; no reliable D call. The V end lost 0 bases, the J end lost 8 bases, and 10 bases lay between the germline ends. The CDR3 is made up of 13 amino acids. Germline V gives CDR1 SGHDN, CDR2 FVKESK. CDR3 in DNA: TGTGCCAGCAGCCAAGATTTTCCAGCAGAAGCTTTCTTT. Its protein product is CASSQDFPAEAFF.

This chain links TRBV7-9 with TRBJ2-2; unclear D gene. This CDR3 contains 11 residues. V lost 3 bases and J 9 bases, leaving 5 bases between the germline ends. Germline V CDR1 and CDR2: SEHNR, FQNEAQ (reference sequence). CDR3 coding DNA: TGTGCCAGCAGCTTTGGCCGGGAGCTGTTTTTT. Its protein product is CASSFGRELFF.

The chain carries TRBV4-1 and TRBJ2-1, with 9 bases lining up with TRBD2. The CDR3 loop spans 17 amino acids. Looked up from germline, CDR1 is MGHRA and CDR2 is YSYEKL. Germline trimming cut 1 base from V and 6 bases from J; bases unmatched to any gene: 10. DNA for the CDR3: TGCGCCAGCAGCCAAGGGAGGTTCGGCGGGGGGGCCAATGAGCAGTTCTTC. Its translation is CASSQGRFGGGANEQFF.

This chain joins TRBV4-2 and TRBJ2-3, with TRBD2 matching 8 bases. With V trimmed by 1 base and J by 0 bases, 24 bases remained unmatched. Germline assignment: CDR1 LGHNA and CDR2 YNFKEQ. The CDR3 consists of 23 residues. The CDR3 nucleotides are TGTGCCAGCAGCCAAGTCTGGGGGACCTGGACTAGCTCTAAAAAACCTAGCACAGATACGCAGTATTTT. It encodes CASSQVWGTWTSSKKPSTDTQYF.